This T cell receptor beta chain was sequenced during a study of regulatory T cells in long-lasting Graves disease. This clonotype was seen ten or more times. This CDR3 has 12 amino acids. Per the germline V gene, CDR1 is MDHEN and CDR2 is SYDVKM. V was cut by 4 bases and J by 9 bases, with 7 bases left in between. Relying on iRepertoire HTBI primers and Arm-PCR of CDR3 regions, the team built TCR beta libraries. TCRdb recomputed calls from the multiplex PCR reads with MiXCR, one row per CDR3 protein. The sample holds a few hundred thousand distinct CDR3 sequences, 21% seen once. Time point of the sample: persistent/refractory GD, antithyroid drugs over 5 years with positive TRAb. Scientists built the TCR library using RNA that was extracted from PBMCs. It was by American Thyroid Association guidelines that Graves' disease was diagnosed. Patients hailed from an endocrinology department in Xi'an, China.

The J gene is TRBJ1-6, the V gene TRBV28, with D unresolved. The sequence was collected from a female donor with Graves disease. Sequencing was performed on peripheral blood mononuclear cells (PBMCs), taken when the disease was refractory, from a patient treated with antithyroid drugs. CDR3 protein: CASSSLSSPLHF. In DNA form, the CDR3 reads TGTGCCAGCAGTTCGCTGAGTTCACCCCTCCACTTT.